Below, 21 T cell receptor beta chains from the same sample are listed, as sequenced in a study of early T cells in non-severe SARS-CoV-2 infection. TCRdb called the 5' RACE reads again in MiXCR, with one record for every CDR3 protein. This table holds about 60,000 distinct CDR3 sequences, 14% to 15% found once. The sequenced sample was whole blood, obtained at baseline. The receptors originated from an adult who was a healthcare worker with PCR-confirmed SARS-CoV-2 infection or an uninfected control (not recorded which).

The table lists this clonotype with a few counts. The rearrangement links TRBV9 to TRBJ1-1; a weak D match, TRBD1 (5 bases). The ends were cut back, 6 bases at V and 2 bases at J, with 14 bases in the middle. The V gene's germline CDR1 is SGDLS and CDR2 YYNGEE. This CDR3 comprises 14 residues. CDR3 in amino acids: CASTLRDGNTEAFF. DNA of the CDR3: TGTGCCAGCACCCTCCGGGACGGTAACACTGAAGCTTTCTTT.

With regard to this clonotype: A single base separates this from a much larger clone, so it may be a read error. The rearrangement joins TRBV7-9 to TRBJ1-3; TRBD1 agrees at 11 bases. CDR1 and CDR2 (germline): SEHNR, FQNEAQ (reference sequence). The CDR3 length is 17 residues. This CDR3 is CASSLSYGQGAENIIYF. The CDR3 DNA reads as TGTGCCAGCAGCTTATCGTATGGACAGGGGGCTGAAAACATCATATATTTT.

This clonotype was counted only a few times. The chain has TRBV5-1 and TRBJ2-2, with TRBD2 matching 11 bases. The germline CDR1 and CDR2 sequences are SGHRS and YFSETQ. V shed 3 bases, J shed 1 base, and the junction held 5 bases outside the gene matches. The CDR3 is made up of 17 amino acids. Here the CDR3 reads CASSSLAGGKNTGELFF. CDR3 nucleotides: TGCGCCAGCAGCTCCCTAGCGGGGGGAAAGAACACCGGGGAGCTGTTTTTT. Combining the CDR3 with reference TRBV5-1 and TRBJ2-2 gives the whole variable domain KAGVTQTPRYLIKTRGQQVTLSCSPISGHRSVSWYQQTPGQGLQFLFEYFSETQRNKGNFPGRFSGRQFSNSRSEMNVSTLELGDSALYLCASSSLAGGKNTGELFFGEGSRLTVL.

This clonotype has just a few counts. The V gene is TRBV6-1, the J gene TRBJ2-7, with D possibly called TRBD1 or TRBD2 (5 bases each). This CDR3 has 14 residues. Germline CDR1 reads MNHNS; CDR2 reads SASEGT. V lost 2 bases and J lost 7, with 15 bases in between. This CDR3 is CASSEHSPGREQYF. CDR3 in DNA: TGTGCCAGCAGTGAACACAGCCCGGGGCGAGAGCAGTACTTC.

This sequence joins TRBV5-1 and TRBJ2-2, with unresolved D. Trimming shortened V by 0 bases and J by 3 bases, and 9 bases separated the two germline ends. Per germline, CDR1 SGHRS and CDR2 YFSETQ. CDR3 length: 15 residues. CDR3 sequence (DNA): TGCGCCAGCAGCTTGGATCATCGGGACACCGGGGAGCTGTTTTTT. It encodes CASSLDHRDTGELFF.

The V and J genes are TRBV12-3 or TRBV12-4 and TRBJ1-1, with D maybe TRBD1 (5 bases). V was cut by 7 bases and J by 0 bases, with 9 bases left in between. The CDR3 runs 13 residues. CDR3 region: CASTGTVNTEAFF. The DNA for the CDR3 is TGTGCCAGCACCGGGACCGTGAACACTGAAGCTTTCTTT.

This clonotype was found many times. The genes are TRBV7-9 and TRBJ1-4; no definite D call. The germline CDR1 and CDR2 sequences are SEHNR and FQNEAQ (reference sequence). Trimming removed 2 bases at V and 0 bases at J, with 7 bases between. The CDR3 is 15 residues long. For the CDR3, the DNA is TGTGCCAGCAGCTTATCGGCAGCAACTAATGAAAAACTGTTTTTT. Protein: CASSLSAATNEKLFF.

This clonotype was counted ten times or more. The CDR3 region is CASSPTGGGYGYTF. CDR3 nucleotides: TGTGCCAGCAGTCCGACAGGGGGCGGTTATGGCTACACCTTC. The gene calls are TRBV12-3 or TRBV12-4 and TRBJ1-2, with 10 bases matching TRBD1. The CDR3 sequence is 14 residues long. V was pared by 5 bases and J by 5 bases, with 5 bases of the junction left unmatched.

The chain uses TRBV11-2 and TRBJ2-7; D is unclear. The CDR3 has 13 amino acids. The V gene's germline CDR1 is SGHAT and CDR2 FQNNGV. The germline V and J ends were trimmed by 7 bases and 5 bases, with 15 bases remaining between them. The DNA for the CDR3 is TGTGCCAGCATCCTCAAAGGGCGCGACGAGCAGTACTTC. Residues: CASILKGRDEQYF.

This clonotype was observed a few times. The chain is built from TRBV29-1 and TRBJ2-1; 9 nucleotides match TRBD1. The V gene end was trimmed by 6 bases and the J gene end by 0 bases; junction bases not matched to a gene: 9. CDR1 is SQVTM, CDR2 ANQGSEA, per germline. This CDR3 has 16 amino acids. The CDR3 region is CSVAGQGLTSYNEQFF. DNA for the CDR3: TGCAGCGTCGCCGGACAGGGGTTGACCTCCTACAATGAGCAGTTCTTC.

The CDR3 DNA follows: TGCAGTGCTTACCCCATAACAGGAAACAATGAGCAGTTCTTC. Amino acid sequence: CSAYPITGNNEQFF. The rearrangement links TRBV20-1 to TRBJ2-1; the D gene is possibly TRBD1 (5 bases). V lost 5 bases to trimming and J lost 5 bases, with 16 bases between them. This CDR3 comprises 14 residues. CDR1 and CDR2 (germline): DFQATT, SNEGSKA (reference sequence).

This clonotype was picked up a small number of times. This sequence joins TRBV20-1 and TRBJ2-1; tentative D call: TRBD2 (6 bases). This CDR3 is built from 15 residues. Germline CDR1 reads DFQATT; CDR2 reads SNEGSKA (reference sequence). The V end lost 2 bases, the J end lost 4 bases, and 15 bases lay between the germline ends. As DNA, the CDR3 is TGCAGTGCTAGAATGTCGGGAGCTGGTTACAATGAGCAGTTCTTC. Protein product: CSARMSGAGYNEQFF.

The chain has TRBV9 and TRBJ1-1; D gene ambiguous. The V gene lost 1 base and the J gene lost 2 bases, with 3 bases spanning the gap. Germline V CDR1 and CDR2: SGDLS, YYNGEE. CDR3 length: 12 amino acids. The DNA for the CDR3 is TGTGCCAGCAGCGTATATAACACTGAAGCTTTCTTT. Protein: CASSVYNTEAFF.

This clonotype was seen a handful of times. This rearrangement joins TRBV11-3 to TRBJ2-1; 9 bases fit TRBD2. CDR3 length: 16 amino acids. After removal of 4 bases from V and 7 bases from J, the junction contained 11 bases not matched to a gene. Germline V gives CDR1 SGHNT, CDR2 YENEEA. The CDR3: CASSSAGGPGINEQFF. DNA for the CDR3: TGTGCCAGCAGCTCGGCGGGAGGGCCGGGTATAAATGAGCAGTTCTTC.

The chain recombines TRBV28 with TRBJ2-7; no firm D call. Germline loops: CDR1 MDHEN, CDR2 SYDVKM. V dropped 8 bases and J dropped 4 bases, with 3 bases sitting between them. The CDR3 is made up of 9 amino acids. The CDR3 nucleotides read TGTGCCAGCGGATACGAGCAGTACTTC. It is translated as CASGYEQYF.

The chain recombines TRBV27 with TRBJ1-5; perhaps TRBD1 as D (5 bases). V dropped 7 bases and J dropped 2 bases, with 15 bases sitting between them. From germline, CDR1 is MNHEY and CDR2 SMNVEV (reference sequence). The CDR3 runs 15 residues. The DNA of the CDR3 is TGTGCCAGCATGATAGAGGGGAAGGGCAATCAGCCCCAGCATTTT. It yields the protein CASMIEGKGNQPQHF.

This chain uses TRBV6-1 with TRBJ2-1, with D perhaps TRBD1 (5 bases). Germline V gene lookup returns CDR1 MNHNS and CDR2 SASEGT. CDR3 size: 15 residues. V was shortened by 7 bases and J by 0 bases, with 13 bases between the two germline ends. The CDR3, as DNA: TGTGCCAGCACCCAGGGTTCGGGCTCCTACAATGAGCAGTTCTTC. Translating it yields CASTQGSGSYNEQFF.

The chain links TRBV10-3 to TRBJ2-6, with D hard to call. CDR1 is ENHRY, CDR2 SYGVKD, per germline. The CDR3 sequence is 16 residues long. Between the trimmed V and J ends, which lost 0 bases and 0 bases, there was a span of 6 bases. The chain's CDR3 is CAISESSASGANVLTF. DNA for the CDR3: TGTGCCATCAGTGAGTCGTCGGCCTCTGGGGCCAACGTCCTGACTTTC.

This clonotype was observed a few times. The chain has TRBV20-1 and TRBJ1-2; D not resolved. The germline V and J ends were trimmed by 1 base and 4 bases, with 10 bases remaining between them. The CDR3 covers 13 residues. Germline values: CDR1 DFQATT, CDR2 SNEGSKA (reference sequence). The CDR3 DNA follows: TGCAGTGCTAGAGGGCCCGGAGGCTATGGCTACACCTTC. The encoded protein is CSARGPGGYGYTF.

Only a few counts were recorded for this clonotype. The chain links TRBV3-1 to TRBJ1-6; D gene uncertain. Trimming stripped 1 base from V and 2 bases from J, with 0 bases between. The CDR3 runs 13 residues. Germline-derived CDR1 and CDR2 are LGHDT and YNNKEL (reference sequence). CDR3 in DNA: TGTGCCAGCAGCCAAGCCTATAATTCACCCCTCCACTTT. Residues: CASSQAYNSPLHF.

This clonotype has more than one count but fewer than ten. V is TRBV6-5 and J is TRBJ2-2; 9 bases align to TRBD1. Trimming removed 2 bases from V and 3 bases from J; junction bases left unmatched: 10. The CDR3 contains 18 residues. Germline CDR1 is MNHEY and CDR2 is SVGAGI. The CDR3: CASSYASPGQGHTGELFF. The CDR3 nucleotides are TGTGCCAGCAGTTACGCGAGCCCGGGACAGGGACACACCGGGGAGCTGTTTTTT.